The clone carrying this TCR beta chain appeared many times. Its antigen is as yet unknown. The data derive from a study of T-cell memory formation after mild COVID-19. Study outcomes and limitations: Contracting clones localized mainly to CM and EM when CD4+ and mainly to EMRA when CD8+.

This CDR3 is built from 12 residues. Trimming removed 5 bases from V and 7 bases from J, with 9 bases in between. One entry per CDR3 protein, called by TCRdb with MiXCR from the 5' RACE reads. Of over 450,000 distinct CDR3 sequences detected, just over 20% appear once; the ten largest clones hold under 15%. This sequence joins TRBV12-3 or TRBV12-4 and TRBJ2-1, with D possibly being TRBD2 (5 bases). The source of this sequence is an adult woman who had mild COVID-19 (a few samples of this study predate the infection). Cell type and time point are not known. The sample taken for sequencing was PBMCs or a T cell subset sorted from them (not recorded which). CDR3 DNA: TGTGCCAGCAGTCCCGGGGTAAATGAGCAGTTCTTC. Its protein product is CASSPGVNEQFF.